The present entry profiles one T cell receptor (beta chain) with its context. The data were obtained in a study of blood T cell repertoires in COVID-19. Study information: Sources were T cells, B-cell-depleted T cells, or PBMCs; the material itself was cDNA or gDNA.

As handled by the study authors: From reference gene primer amplification, estimates of nucleated cell counts were derived. Profiling relied on immunoSEQ multiplex PCR, and the TCRdb table lists in-frame clones only, not all of them. V, J and clone size reflect that table, while D and trimming were determined from the DNA. Of 200,000 to 250,000 clones detected, roughly 80% appear once; the ten largest clones hold about 9.4%. The CDR3 is made up of 16 amino acids. Germline loops: CDR1 MDHEN, CDR2 SYDVKM. J was trimmed by 1 base and V by 6 bases; bases with no gene match: 8. This clonotype was sampled from a woman at least 80 years old with acute or convalescent COVID-19. The sequenced sample consisted of peripheral blood. The chain employs TRBV28 and TRBJ2-3; 9 bases agree with TRBD1. CDR3 residues: CASRSETGGGTDTQYF. CDR3 coding DNA: TGTGCCAGCAGATCTGAGACAGGGGGAGGCACAGATACGCAGTATTTT. The full variable domain, completed using reference TRBV28 and TRBJ2-3, is DVKVTQSSRYLVKRTGEKVFLECVQDMDHENMFWYRQDPGLGLRLIYFSYDVKMKEKGDIPEGYSVSREKKERFSLILESASTNQTSMYLCASRSETGGGTDTQYFGPGTRLTVL.